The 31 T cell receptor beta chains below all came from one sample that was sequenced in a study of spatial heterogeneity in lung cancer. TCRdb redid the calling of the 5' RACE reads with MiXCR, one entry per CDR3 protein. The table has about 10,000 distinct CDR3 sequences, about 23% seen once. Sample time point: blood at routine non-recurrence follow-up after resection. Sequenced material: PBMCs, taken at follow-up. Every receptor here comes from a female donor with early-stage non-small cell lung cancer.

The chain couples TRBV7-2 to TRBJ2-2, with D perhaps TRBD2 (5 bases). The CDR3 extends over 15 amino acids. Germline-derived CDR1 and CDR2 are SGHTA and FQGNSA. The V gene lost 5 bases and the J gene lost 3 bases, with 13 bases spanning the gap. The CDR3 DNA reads TGTGCCAGCAGCCCTTGGACCGGGGACACCGGGGAGCTGTTTTTT. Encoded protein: CASSPWTGDTGELFF.

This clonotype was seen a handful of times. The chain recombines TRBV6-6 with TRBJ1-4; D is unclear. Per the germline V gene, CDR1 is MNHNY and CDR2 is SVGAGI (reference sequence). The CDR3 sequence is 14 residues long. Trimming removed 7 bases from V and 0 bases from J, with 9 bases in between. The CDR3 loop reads CASKEVATNEKLFF. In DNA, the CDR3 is TGTGCCAGCAAAGAGGTCGCAACTAATGAAAAACTGTTTTTT.

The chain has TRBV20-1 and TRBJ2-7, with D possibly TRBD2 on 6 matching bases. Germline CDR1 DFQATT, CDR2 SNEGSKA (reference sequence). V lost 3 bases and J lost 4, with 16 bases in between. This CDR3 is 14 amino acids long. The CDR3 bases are TGCAGTGCTAGGGGAGGCGAAGGGCTGTACGAGCAGTACTTC. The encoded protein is CSARGGEGLYEQYF.

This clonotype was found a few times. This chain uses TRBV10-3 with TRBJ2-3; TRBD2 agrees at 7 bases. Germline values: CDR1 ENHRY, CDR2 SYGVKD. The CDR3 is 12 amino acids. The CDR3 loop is CVTGTTTDTQYF. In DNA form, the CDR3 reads TGTGTAACCGGGACTACCACAGATACGCAGTATTTT.

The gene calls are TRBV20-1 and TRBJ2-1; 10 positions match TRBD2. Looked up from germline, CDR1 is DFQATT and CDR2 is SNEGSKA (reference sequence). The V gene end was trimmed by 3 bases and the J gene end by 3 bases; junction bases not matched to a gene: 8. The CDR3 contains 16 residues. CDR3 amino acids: CSASPLAGAHYNEQFF. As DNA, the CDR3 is TGCAGTGCTAGCCCCCTAGCGGGAGCCCACTACAATGAGCAGTTCTTC.

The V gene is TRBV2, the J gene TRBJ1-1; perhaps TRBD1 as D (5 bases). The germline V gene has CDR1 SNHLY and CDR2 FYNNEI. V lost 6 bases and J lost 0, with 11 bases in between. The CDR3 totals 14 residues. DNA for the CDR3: TGTGCCAGCAGGAAGGGACCGCTGAACACTGAAGCTTTCTTT. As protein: CASRKGPLNTEAFF.

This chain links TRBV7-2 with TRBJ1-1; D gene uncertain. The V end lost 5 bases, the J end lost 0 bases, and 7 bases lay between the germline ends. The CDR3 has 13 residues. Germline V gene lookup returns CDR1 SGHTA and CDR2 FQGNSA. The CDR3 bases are TGTGCCAGCAGCAATACGATGAACACTGAAGCTTTCTTT. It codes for CASSNTMNTEAFF.

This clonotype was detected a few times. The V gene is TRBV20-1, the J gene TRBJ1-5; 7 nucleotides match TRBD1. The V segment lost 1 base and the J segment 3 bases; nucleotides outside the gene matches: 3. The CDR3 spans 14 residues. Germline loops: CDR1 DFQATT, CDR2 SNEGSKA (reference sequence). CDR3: CSARGDSINQPQHF. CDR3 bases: TGCAGTGCTAGAGGGGACAGCATCAATCAGCCCCAGCATTTT.

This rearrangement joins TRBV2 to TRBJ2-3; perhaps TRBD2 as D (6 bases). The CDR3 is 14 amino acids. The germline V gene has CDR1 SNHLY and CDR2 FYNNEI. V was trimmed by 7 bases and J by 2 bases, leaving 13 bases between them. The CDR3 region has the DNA TGTGCCAGCAAGGAGGGGACGAACACAGATACGCAGTATTTT. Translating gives CASKEGTNTDTQYF. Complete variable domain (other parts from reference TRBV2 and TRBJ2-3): EPEVTQTPSHQVTQMGQEVILRCVPISNHLYFYWYRQILGQKVEFLVSFYNNEISEKSEIFDDQFSVERPDGSNFTLKIRSTKLEDSAMYFCASKEGTNTDTQYFGPGTRLTVL.

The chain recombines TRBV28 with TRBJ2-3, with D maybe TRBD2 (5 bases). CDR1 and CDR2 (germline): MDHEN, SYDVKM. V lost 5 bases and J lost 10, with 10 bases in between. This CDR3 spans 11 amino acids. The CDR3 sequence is CASSRGIAQYF. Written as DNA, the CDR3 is TGTGCCAGCAGTCGAGGGATAGCGCAGTATTTT.

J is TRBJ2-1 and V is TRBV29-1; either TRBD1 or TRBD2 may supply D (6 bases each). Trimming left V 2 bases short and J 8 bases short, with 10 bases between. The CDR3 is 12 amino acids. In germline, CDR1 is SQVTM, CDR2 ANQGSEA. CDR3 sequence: CSVEKGEDEQFF. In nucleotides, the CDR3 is TGCAGCGTTGAAAAGGGGGAGGATGAGCAGTTCTTC.

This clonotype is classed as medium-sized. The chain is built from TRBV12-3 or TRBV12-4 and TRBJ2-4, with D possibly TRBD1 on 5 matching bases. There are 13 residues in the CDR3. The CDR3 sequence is CSSGAAAKNIQYF. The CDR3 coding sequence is TGTTCTTCTGGGGCGGCAGCCAAAAACATTCAGTACTTC.

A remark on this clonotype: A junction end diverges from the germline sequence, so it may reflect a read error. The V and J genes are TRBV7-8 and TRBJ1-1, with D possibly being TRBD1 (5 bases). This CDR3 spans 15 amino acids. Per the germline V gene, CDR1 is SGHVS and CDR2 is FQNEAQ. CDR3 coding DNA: TGTGCCAGCAGCTCCCTTGGGACTGGAGGCGCTGAAGTTTTCTTT. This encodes CASSSLGTGGAEVFF.

Here the CDR3 reads CASSPITGGVSNQPQHF. The DNA of the CDR3 is TGTGCCAGTAGCCCGATAACAGGGGGAGTTAGCAATCAGCCCCAGCATTTT. The chain combines TRBV19 with TRBJ1-5, with 8 bases matching TRBD1. V gave up 6 bases and J gave up 0 bases; unmatched junction bases: 10. CDR3 size: 17 residues. The germline V gene encodes CDR1 LNHDA and CDR2 SQIVND (reference sequence). The variable domain in full, with the rest retrieved from reference TRBV19 and TRBJ1-5, is DGGITQSPKYLFRKEGQNVTLSCEQNLNHDAMYWYRQDPGQGLRLIYYSQIVNDFQKGDIAEGYSVSREKKESFPLTVTSAQKNPTAFYLCASSPITGGVSNQPQHFGDGTRLSIL.

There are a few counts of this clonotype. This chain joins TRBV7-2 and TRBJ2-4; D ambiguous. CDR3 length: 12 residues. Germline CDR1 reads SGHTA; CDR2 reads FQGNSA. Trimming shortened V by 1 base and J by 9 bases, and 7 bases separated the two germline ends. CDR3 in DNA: TGTGCCAGCAGCTTAGAGGGAAGCATTCAGTACTTC. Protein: CASSLEGSIQYF.

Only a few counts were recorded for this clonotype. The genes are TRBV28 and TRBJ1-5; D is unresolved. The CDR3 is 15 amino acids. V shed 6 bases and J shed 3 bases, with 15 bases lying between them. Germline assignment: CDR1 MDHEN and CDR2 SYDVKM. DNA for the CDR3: TGTGCCAGCAGCAAACCAGGAGATTCCAATCAGCCCCAGCATTTT. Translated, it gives CASSKPGDSNQPQHF.

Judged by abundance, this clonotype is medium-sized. CDR3 amino acids: CASSGMGRGSAFF. DNA of the CDR3: TGTGCCAGCAGCGGCATGGGGAGGGGATCGGCTTTCTTT. J is TRBJ1-1 and V is TRBV7-8; perhaps TRBD1 as D (5 bases). The germline CDR1 and CDR2 sequences are SGHVS and FQNEAQ. Trimming took off 5 bases at V and 11 bases at J, with 18 bases between the two ends. The CDR3 extends over 13 amino acids. Using reference TRBV7-8 and TRBJ1-1 for the parts outside the CDR3, the full variable domain is GAGVSQSPRYKVAKRGQDVALRCDPISGHVSLFWYQQALGQGPEFLTYFQNEAQLDKSGLPSDRFFAERPEGSVSTLKIQRTQQEDSAVYLCASSGMGRGSAFFGQGTRLTVV.

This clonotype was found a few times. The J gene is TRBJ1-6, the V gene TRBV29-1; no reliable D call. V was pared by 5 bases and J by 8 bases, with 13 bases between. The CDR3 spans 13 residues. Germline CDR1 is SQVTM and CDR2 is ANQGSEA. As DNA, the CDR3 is TGCAGCGTTTCTGGGTCGGCGGATTCACCCCTCCACTTT. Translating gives CSVSGSADSPLHF.

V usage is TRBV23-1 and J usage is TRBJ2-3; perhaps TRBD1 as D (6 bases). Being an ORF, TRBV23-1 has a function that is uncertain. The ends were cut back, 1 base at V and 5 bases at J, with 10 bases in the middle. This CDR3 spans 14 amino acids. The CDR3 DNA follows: TGCGCCAGCAGTCAATGGCAGGGGAAAGATACGCAGTATTTT. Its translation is CASSQWQGKDTQYF.

This CDR3 reads CASSAGANYEQYF. Written as DNA, the CDR3 is TGTGCCAGCTCAGCGGGGGCGAACTACGAGCAGTACTTC. This sequence joins TRBV28 and TRBJ2-7, with 8 nucleotides matching TRBD2. The CDR3 loop spans 13 amino acids. Trimming cost V 8 bases and J 3 bases; bases outside gene matches: 6. CDR1 and CDR2 from the germline V gene are MDHEN and SYDVKM.

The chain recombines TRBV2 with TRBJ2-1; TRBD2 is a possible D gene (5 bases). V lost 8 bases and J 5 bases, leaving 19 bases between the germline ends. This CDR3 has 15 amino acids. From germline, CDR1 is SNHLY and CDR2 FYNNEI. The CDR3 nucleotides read TGTGCCAGCGGGTCTAGCCGGGATCGAGACAATGAGCAGTTCTTC. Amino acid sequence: CASGSSRDRDNEQFF.

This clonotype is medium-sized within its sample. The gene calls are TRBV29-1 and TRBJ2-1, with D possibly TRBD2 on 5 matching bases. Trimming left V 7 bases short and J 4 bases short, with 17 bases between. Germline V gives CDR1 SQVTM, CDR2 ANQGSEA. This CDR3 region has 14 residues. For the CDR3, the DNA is TGCAGCGCCTTCGGGGAAAGATCTTACAATGAGCAGTTCTTC. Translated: CSAFGERSYNEQFF.

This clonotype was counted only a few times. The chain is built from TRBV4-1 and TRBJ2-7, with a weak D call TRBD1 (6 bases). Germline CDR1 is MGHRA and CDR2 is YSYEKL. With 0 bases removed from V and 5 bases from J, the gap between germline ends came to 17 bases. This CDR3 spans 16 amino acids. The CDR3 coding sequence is TGCGCCAGCAGCCAAGATCCTAGGGGGTTTCGCCACGAGCAGTACTTC. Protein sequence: CASSQDPRGFRHEQYF.

CDR3 bases: TGTGCCAGCAGCCAAGAGATGAGGTCCGGAAACACCATATATTTT. It yields the protein CASSQEMRSGNTIYF. The chain employs TRBV3-1 and TRBJ1-3; D call uncertain. Trimming pared 0 bases from V and 4 bases from J, leaving 10 bases between. CDR3 length: 15 amino acids. Germline V lookup: CDR1 LGHDT, CDR2 YNNKEL (reference sequence).

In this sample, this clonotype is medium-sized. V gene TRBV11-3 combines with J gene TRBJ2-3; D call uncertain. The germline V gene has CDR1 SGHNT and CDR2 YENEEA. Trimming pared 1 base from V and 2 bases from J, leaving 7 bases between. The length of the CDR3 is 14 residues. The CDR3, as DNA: TGTGCCAGCAGCTTAGGAGACAACACAGATACGCAGTATTTT. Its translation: CASSLGDNTDTQYF.

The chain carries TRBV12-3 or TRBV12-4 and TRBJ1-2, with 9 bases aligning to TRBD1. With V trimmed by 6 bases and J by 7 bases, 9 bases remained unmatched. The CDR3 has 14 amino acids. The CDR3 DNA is TGTGCCAGCAGGATGGCGGGACAGGGATCTGGCTACACCTTC. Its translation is CASRMAGQGSGYTF.

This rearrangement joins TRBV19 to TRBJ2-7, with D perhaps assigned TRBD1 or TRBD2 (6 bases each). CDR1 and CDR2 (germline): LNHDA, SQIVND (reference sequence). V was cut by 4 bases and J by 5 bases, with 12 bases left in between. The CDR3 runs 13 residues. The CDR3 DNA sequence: TGTGCCAGTAGTAACAGGGAGCGGGACGAGCAGTACTTC. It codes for CASSNRERDEQYF.

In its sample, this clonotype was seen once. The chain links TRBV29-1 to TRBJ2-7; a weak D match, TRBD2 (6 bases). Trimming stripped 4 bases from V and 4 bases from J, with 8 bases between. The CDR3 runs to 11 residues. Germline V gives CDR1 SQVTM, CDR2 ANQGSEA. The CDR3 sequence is CSVVGGYEQYF. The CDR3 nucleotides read TGCAGCGTTGTTGGAGGGTACGAGCAGTACTTC.

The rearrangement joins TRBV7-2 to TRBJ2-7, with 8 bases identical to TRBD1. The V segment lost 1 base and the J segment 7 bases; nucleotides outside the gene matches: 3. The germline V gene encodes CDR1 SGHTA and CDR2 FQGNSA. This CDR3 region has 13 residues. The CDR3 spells CASSLGTGSEQYF. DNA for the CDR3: TGTGCCAGCAGCTTAGGGACAGGGTCTGAGCAGTACTTC.

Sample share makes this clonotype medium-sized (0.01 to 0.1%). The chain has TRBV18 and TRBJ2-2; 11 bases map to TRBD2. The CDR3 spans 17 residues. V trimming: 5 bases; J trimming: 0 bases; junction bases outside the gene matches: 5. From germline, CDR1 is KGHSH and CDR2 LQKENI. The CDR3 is CASSVTTSGANTGELFF. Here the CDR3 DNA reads TGTGCCAGCTCAGTAACGACTAGCGGGGCGAACACCGGGGAGCTGTTTTTT.

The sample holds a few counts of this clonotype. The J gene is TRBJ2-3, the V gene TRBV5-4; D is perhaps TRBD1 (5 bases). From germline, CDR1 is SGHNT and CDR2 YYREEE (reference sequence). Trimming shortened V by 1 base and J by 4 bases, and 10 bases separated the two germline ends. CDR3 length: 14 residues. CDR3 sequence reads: CASSLMQGADTQYF. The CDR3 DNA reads TGTGCCAGCAGCTTGATGCAGGGCGCAGATACGCAGTATTTT.